Listed below are T cell receptor beta chains from one sample, sequenced in a study of T cell changes during pregnancy in multiple sclerosis. Sequencing used immunoSEQ multiplex PCR; TCRdb keeps in-frame clones, though not all of them. The sample shows roughly 69,000 clones, 80% to 95% of them seen only once. The starting material was peripheral blood, obtained in the second trimester of pregnancy. Receptors originate from a female donor with multiple sclerosis, enrolled in a pregnancy study. Each CDR3 is given with its conserved first and last residue. The D gene is left open where the match is weak. Clone size is given for some rows only: seen once, a few or many times, or a class if the clone is expanded.

TRBD1,.,TRBV6-6,TRBJ1-1,TGTGCCAGCAGGCAGGGGGACTTAATGAACACTGAAGCTTTCTTT,CASRQGDLMNTEAFF
.,.,TRBV11-2,TRBJ2-5,TGTGCCAGCAGCTCCGTAACGGGGTTGTACCAAGAGACCCAGTACTTC,CASSSVTGLYQETQYF
TRBD2,.,TRBV7-2,TRBJ2-1,TGTGCCAGCAGCTTCGGGGGGGCCTACAATGAGCAGTTCTTC,CASSFGGAYNEQFF
TRBD2,once,TRBV5-8,TRBJ2-5,TGTGCCAGCAGCTTAGGGACTAGACAAGAGACCCAGTACTTC,CASSLGTRQETQYF
TRBD1,.,TRBV2,TRBJ2-1,TGTGCCAGCAGTGAAGAAATCAACAGGGGGAATGAGCAGTTCTTC,CASSEEINRGNEQFF
TRBD1,.,TRBV7-9,TRBJ1-1,TGTGCCAGCAGATCGACAGGGGCTTCCACTGAAGCTTTCTTT,CASRSTGASTEAFF
.,.,TRBV4-1,TRBJ1-3,TGCGCCAGCAGCCGTCAGGAGGAGGGAAACACCATATATTTT,CASSRQEEGNTIYF
.,.,TRBV19,TRBJ1-1,TGTGCCAGTAGCCAGGGGCAAAGGATTCGGGCTTTCTTT,CASSQGQRIRAFF
.,.,TRBV11-2,TRBJ1-1,TGTGCCAGCAGCCCAACTGTGGCGTCGGGGACTGAAGCTTTCTTT,CASSPTVASGTEAFF
.,once,TRBV5-1,TRBJ2-1,TGCGCCAGCAGCTTCAGGGCGGGGAACTACAATGAGCAGTTCTTC,CASSFRAGNYNEQFF
TRBD1,.,TRBV6-5,TRBJ2-7,TGTGCCAGCAGTCACCTCCGGGACAGGGCGTACGAGCAGTACTTC,CASSHLRDRAYEQYF
.,once,TRBV5-4,TRBJ1-6,TGTGCCAGCAGCTTGGGCCCCATTTGGCCCAATAATTCACCCCTCCACTTT,CASSLGPIWPNNSPLHF
.,.,TRBV30,TRBJ1-1,TGTGCCTGGAGTAAGAGAGGTTTGATGAACACTGAAGCTTTCTTT,CAWSKRGLMNTEAFF
TRBD1,.,TRBV18,TRBJ2-7,TGTGCCAGCTCACCTAGGACAGGGGCGGGCTCCGAGCAGTACTTC,CASSPRTGAGSEQYF
.,.,TRBV6-6,TRBJ1-1,TGTGCCAGCAGTTACCCGACAGGGAACACTGAAGCTTTCTTT,CASSYPTGNTEAFF
.,.,TRBV2,TRBJ1-5,TGTGCCAGCAATGGAGTAGATAGCAATCAGCCCCAGCATTTT,CASNGVDSNQPQHF
TRBD1,few,TRBV14,TRBJ1-1,TGTGCCAGCAGCAACAGGGGGATAAACACTGAAGCTTTCTTT,CASSNRGINTEAFF
TRBD2,.,TRBV18,TRBJ2-7,TGTGCCAGCTCACCATCGGGGGGTTACACCTACGAGCAGTACTTC,CASSPSGGYTYEQYF
.,.,TRBV6-5,TRBJ2-7,TGTGCCAGCAGTTACTCAGGGGTTGACTACGAGCAGTACTTC,CASSYSGVDYEQYF
TRBD2,.,TRBV9,TRBJ2-1,TGTGCCAGCAGCGTTAGCGGGGGGCACCGGGATGAGCAGTTCTTC,CASSVSGGHRDEQFF
.,.,TRBV30,TRBJ1-2,TGTGCCTGGAGTGACGGGGAGTTTCGTGGCTACACCTTC,CAWSDGEFRGYTF
.,.,TRBV6-1,TRBJ1-5,TGTGCCAGCAGTGAAGCGGAGGTTCAGCCCCAGCATTTT,CASSEAEVQPQHF
TRBD1,once,TRBV5-4,TRBJ2-1,TGTGCCAGCAGACAGGACAGGGATTCCTACAATGAGCAGTTCTTC,CASRQDRDSYNEQFF
.,.,TRBV7-9,TRBJ1-1,TGTGCCAGCAGCTTTTCACAGGGTATCTCTGAAGCTTTCTTT,CASSFSQGISEAFF
.,.,TRBV6-6,TRBJ1-5,TGTGCCAGCACCCGAGTCATTAATCAGCCCCAGCATTTT,CASTRVINQPQHF
.,.,TRBV11-2,TRBJ2-1,TGTGCCAGCCGGGGTCTAGTCATGCCCAATGAGCAGTTCTTC,CASRGLVMPNEQFF
TRBD2,.,TRBV7-3,TRBJ2-7,TGTGCCAGCAGCTCCACGGGGGAGGGGACCGACTTC,CASSSTGEGTDF
.,.,TRBV25-1,TRBJ1-3,TGTGCCAGCAGGAGGGGGGGAGGAAACACCATATATTTT,CASRRGGGNTIYF
.,.,TRBV10-3,TRBJ1-2,TGTGCCATCAGTGAGTCGTCAGGCCGGTATGGCTACACCTTC,CAISESSGRYGYTF
.,.,TRBV19,TRBJ1-6,TGTGCCAGTAGTCGGCAGGGTGGTAATTCACCCCTCCACTTT,CASSRQGGNSPLHF
.,.,TRBV7-3,TRBJ2-1,TGTGCCAGCAGCTTAAGGGCTAGCCTCTACAATGAGCAGTTCTTC,CASSLRASLYNEQFF
.,.,TRBV30,TRBJ1-6,TGTGCCTGGGCCCGCGGGGCGACTTCTGGGACGAATTCACCCCTCCACTTT,CAWARGATSGTNSPLHF
TRBD1,once,TRBV12-5,TRBJ1-4,TGTGCTAGTGGGGGGACAGGGCTTAATGAAAAACTGTTTTTT,CASGGTGLNEKLFF
.,.,TRBV18,TRBJ2-3,TGTGCCAGCTCCGAGGGGGGGACAGATACGCAGTATTTT,CASSEGGTDTQYF
TRBD2,.,TRBV19,TRBJ2-3,TGTGCCAGTAGTTCGGGACTAGCGCGAGATACGCAGTATTTT,CASSSGLARDTQYF
.,.,TRBV19,TRBJ1-1,TGTGCCACAAAACAGGGACGGGATGAGGGACCCAATGAAGCTTTCTTT,CATKQGRDEGPNEAFF
TRBD2,.,TRBV27,TRBJ2-7,TGTGCCAGCAGTTTTTTACTAGCGGGGAAGCAGTACTTC,CASSFLLAGKQYF
TRBD1,.,TRBV6-4,TRBJ1-5,TGTGCCAGCAGTGACTCCCCGAAACGAGACAGGGCTCAGCCCCAGCATTTT,CASSDSPKRDRAQPQHF
TRBD1,.,TRBV4-3,TRBJ1-1,TGCGCCAGCAGCCAGGACAGGGGCTGGAACACTGAAGCTTTCTTT,CASSQDRGWNTEAFF
TRBD2,.,TRBV7-6,TRBJ2-7,TGTGCCAGCAGCATTGCTAGCGGGAGTTATTACGAGCAGTACTTC,CASSIASGSYYEQYF